This TCR beta chain was identified in a study of regulatory T cells in long-lasting Graves disease (dated by TCRdb to the early 2020s). Concerning the study at large: Patients with newly diagnosed Graves' disease had been on antithyroid drugs for under 3 months. The study took place in China and was registered as a clinical trial. Persistent Graves' disease patients were compared with newly diagnosed Graves' disease patients by peripheral blood TCR sequencing and RNA sequencing. A total of about 33 samples underwent TCR sequencing, from about 13 patients with persistent Graves' disease and roughly 20 patients with newly diagnosed Graves' disease.

CDR1 and CDR2, per the germline V gene (reference sequence), are DFQATT and SNEGSKA. The CDR3 contains 15 residues, cysteine and phenylalanine counted. The CDR3 DNA has 45 bases and is translated from base 1. Trimming leaves V shorter by 5 bases and J shorter by 8 bases, with the junction holding 12 bases beyond the gene matches. To note about this clonotype: Its specific antigen is unknown. Base qualities are not recorded, but no much larger clone differs from it by a single base.

The library was generated by multiplex PCR. The instrument given in TCRdb is Illumina HiSeq 4000. iRepertoire HTBI primers and Arm-PCR amplification of CDR3 regions were used to construct TCR beta libraries. Before sequencing, the PCR products underwent gel purification. Under the source paper's analysis protocol: Gene usage analysis of CDR3 amino acid clonotypes relied on the 62 TRBV and 14 TRBJ segments identified across samples. COPE and FqMerger were used to merge the filtered high-quality paired reads into contigs. BLAST was used to align contigs to IMGT TRBV, TRBD and TRBJ reference genes, and CDR3 was defined according to IMGT. Highly expanded clones were defined as clonotypes with a frequency above 0.1%. Shannon entropy was used to measure repertoire diversity, and the Gini coefficient was used to measure V-J evenness. Public clonotypes were defined as clonotypes shared by more than one individual. TCRdb reprocessed the public reads (quality trimming at Q25 with fastp, clone calling with MiXCR) and kept in-frame beta chains. Here each entry gathers all rows of one CDR3 protein and keeps the most common genes and DNA. Clone size and V and J calls follow TCRdb, not the original study. The sample records 420,000 or so distinct CDR3 sequences, about 15% of which are singletons. The ten largest clones capture about 25% of the sample.

The paper as a whole reports these results and caveats: The authors noted that the small sample size was a limitation that may lower accuracy. Compared with newly diagnosed patients, persistent Graves' disease patients had lower TCR Shannon entropy and fewer highly expanded clones, which suggests clonal expansion. Sequencing and analysis were restricted to the TCR beta chain. Because the primary lesion, thyroid tissue, could not be accessed, the study looked at peripheral blood alone. More public clonotypes were shared among persistent patients (around 2,600) than among newly diagnosed patients (approximately 930). Persistent disease showed preferential use of TRBV28, TRBJ1-2 and TRBJ2-5, whereas newly diagnosed disease favored TRBV20-1 and TRBJ2-1.

The time point label, as the study defines it: newly diagnosed GD, antithyroid drugs for less than 3 months. For both TCR sequencing and RNA sequencing, RNA was extracted from PBMCs in TRIzol. Graves' disease was diagnosed according to American Thyroid Association guidelines. Patients for the study were recruited at an endocrinology department in Xi'an, China. From each patient, approximately 10 milliliters of peripheral blood was collected into an EDTA anticoagulant tube. Ficoll Paque Plus density gradient separation was used to isolate PBMCs, and no further T cell sorting was done. An Agilent 2100 Bioanalyzer and agarose gel were used to assess RNA quality, and a NanoDrop 2000 was used to measure RNA concentration. These data are also associated with another study on T cells in Graves' hyperthyroidism and ophthalmopathy. Per the second study: Stable Graves' hyperthyroidism was defined as no progression to ophthalmopathy during 18 months of follow-up. The hyperthyroidism patients were between 18 and 65 years old and newly diagnosed, with a disease duration of less than 2 months. Any patient with an uncontrolled infection, another autoimmune disease, pregnancy or lactation was excluded. Diagnoses were based on clinical symptoms, serum thyroxine and TRAb, thyroid ultrasound and orbital computed tomography. The TCR CDR3 was subjected to a first round of RT-PCR using the HTBI primer set and the Qiagen OneStep RT-PCR kit. Blood samples also contained most of the expanded thyroid clonotypes (frequency above 0.001), which suggests that blood repertoires may reflect thyroid immune responses. A 13 V-J signature model separated ophthalmopathy from stable hyperthyroidism, with just over 85% sensitivity and around 84% specificity in cross-validation and 80%/75% in testing. In validation, progression to ophthalmopathy was predicted by the model with around 71% sensitivity and 72% to 80% specificity, a median of approximately 7.1 months before onset. A discovery cohort of about a hundred patients, approximately 44 with Graves' ophthalmopathy and about 60 with stable Graves' hyperthyroidism, was used to find distinguishing TCR V-J signatures. Prospective prediction of ophthalmopathy was tested in an independent validation cohort of approximately 18 hyperthyroidism patients and around 16 patients who later progressed to ophthalmopathy. The roughly 100 discovery patients were randomly split 7:3 into training and test sets. In addition, the study compared T-cell repertoires in thyroid tissue and in blood from about 6 Graves' hyperthyroidism patients. After sampling, hyperthyroidism patients received methimazole starting at 30 mg daily, and ophthalmopathy patients received high-dose intravenous methylprednisolone. Libraries were constructed in a second round of multiplex PCR, after which size selection and purification were carried out. Paired-end sequencing of the libraries was performed with 100 bp reads on an Illumina HiSeq2000. SOAPnuke was used to process the raw data, removing reads that contained adapters or uncalled bases, had a mean Phred below 15, or lacked an exact match to the constant primer or identifier. High-quality paired reads were merged with COPE v1.2.5, and unique nucleotide sequences were defined as clonotypes. Clonotypes were aligned to IMGT TRBV, TRBD and TRBJ reference segments using MiTCR v1.1. Analysis was restricted to V-J combinations with a frequency above 0.0001, which covered over 98% of repertoires. A TCS score was defined as the ratio of F50 (clonal expansion) to E x V (chaos), with BLOSUM62-based TCRdist applied between CDR3 peptides within each V-J. Welch's t-statistics and random forest reduced 450 to 600 V-J features to 10 to 15, which were used in a naive Bayes classifier (R e1071). Sample size was not statistically predetermined, and investigators were not blinded to group allocation. According to the paper, TCR Vbeta CDR3 sequencing was carried out on 135 peripheral blood samples, which came from around 43 ophthalmopathy, about 75 hyperthyroidism and some 17 progressor patients.

Sequencing used peripheral blood mononuclear cells (PBMCs), obtained at new diagnosis, from a patient treated with antithyroid drugs. The source of this sequence is a woman between 18 and 29 years old with Graves disease. Donor details come from another sample of the same person, matched by shared clones. Here the chain combines TRBV20-1 and TRBJ2-1, with 10 junctional bases fitting TRBD2. For the CDR3, the sequence is CSAQTSGRARDEQFF. Read as DNA, the sequence is TGCAGTGCTCAGACCAGCGGGAGGGCCAGGGATGAGCAGTTCTTC.